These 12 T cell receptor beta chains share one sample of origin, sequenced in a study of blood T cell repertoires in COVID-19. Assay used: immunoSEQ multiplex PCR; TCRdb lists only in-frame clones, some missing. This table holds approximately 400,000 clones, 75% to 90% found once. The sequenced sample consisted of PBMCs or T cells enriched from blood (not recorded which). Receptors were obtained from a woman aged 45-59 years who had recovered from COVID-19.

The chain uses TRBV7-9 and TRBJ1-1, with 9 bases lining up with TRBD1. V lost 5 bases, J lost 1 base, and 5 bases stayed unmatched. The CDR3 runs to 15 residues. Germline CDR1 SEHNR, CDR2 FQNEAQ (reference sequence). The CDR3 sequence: CASSPGGQGNTEAFF. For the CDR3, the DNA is TGTGCCAGCAGCCCAGGGGGACAGGGGAACACTGAAGCTTTCTTT.

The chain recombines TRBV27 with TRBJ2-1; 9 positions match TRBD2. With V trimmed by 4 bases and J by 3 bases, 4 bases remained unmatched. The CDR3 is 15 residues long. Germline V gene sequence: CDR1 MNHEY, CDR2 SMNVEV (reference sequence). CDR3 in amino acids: CASSSRTSVYNEQFF. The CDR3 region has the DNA TGTGCCAGCAGTTCTAGGACTAGCGTCTACAATGAGCAGTTCTTC.

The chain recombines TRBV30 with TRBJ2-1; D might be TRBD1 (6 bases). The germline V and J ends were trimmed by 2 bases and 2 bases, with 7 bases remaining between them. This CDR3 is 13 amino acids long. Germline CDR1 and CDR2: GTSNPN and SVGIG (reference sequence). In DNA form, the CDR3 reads TGTGCCTGGAGTCAGGGGACCTACAATGAGCAGTTCTTC. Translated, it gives CAWSQGTYNEQFF.

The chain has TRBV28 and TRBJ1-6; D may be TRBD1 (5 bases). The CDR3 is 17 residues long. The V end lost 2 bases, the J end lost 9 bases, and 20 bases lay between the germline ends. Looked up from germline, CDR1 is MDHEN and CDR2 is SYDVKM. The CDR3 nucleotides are TGTGCCAGCAGTTTAAAGAGAAGACAGACATTTCGTTCACCCCTCCACTTT. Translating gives CASSLKRRQTFRSPLHF.

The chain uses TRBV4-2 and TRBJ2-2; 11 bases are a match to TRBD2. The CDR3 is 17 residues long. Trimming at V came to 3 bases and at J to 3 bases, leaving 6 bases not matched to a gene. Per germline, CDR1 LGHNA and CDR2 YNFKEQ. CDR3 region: CASSQLTSGDHTGELFF. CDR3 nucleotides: TGTGCCAGCAGCCAGTTGACTAGCGGGGACCACACCGGGGAGCTGTTTTTT.

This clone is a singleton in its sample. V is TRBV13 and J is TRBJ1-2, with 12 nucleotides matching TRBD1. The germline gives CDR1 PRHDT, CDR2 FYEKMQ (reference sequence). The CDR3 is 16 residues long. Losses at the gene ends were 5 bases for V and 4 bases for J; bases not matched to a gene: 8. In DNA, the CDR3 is TGTGCCAGCAGCCGGGACAGGGGGCGAACCCCCTATGGCTACACCTTC. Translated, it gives CASSRDRGRTPYGYTF.

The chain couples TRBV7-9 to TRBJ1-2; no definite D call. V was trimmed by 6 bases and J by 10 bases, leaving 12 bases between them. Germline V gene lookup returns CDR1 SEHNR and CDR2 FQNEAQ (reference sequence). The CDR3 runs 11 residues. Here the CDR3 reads CASSSSIFYTF. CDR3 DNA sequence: TGTGCCAGCAGTTCGAGCATTTTCTACACCTTC.

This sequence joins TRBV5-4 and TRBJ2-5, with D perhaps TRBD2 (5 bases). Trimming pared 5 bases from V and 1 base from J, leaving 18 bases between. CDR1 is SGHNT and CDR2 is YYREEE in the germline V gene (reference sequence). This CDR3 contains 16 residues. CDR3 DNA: TGTGCCAGCAGTTTGAAGGCCGGCGGGTTCCAAGAGACCCAGTACTTC. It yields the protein CASSLKAGGFQETQYF. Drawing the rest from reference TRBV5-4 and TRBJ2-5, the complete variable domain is ETGVTQSPTHLIKTRGQQVTLRCSSQSGHNTVSWYQQALGQGPQFIFQYYREEENGRGNFPPRFSGLQFPNYSSELNVNALELDDSALYLCASSLKAGGFQETQYFGPGTRLLVL.

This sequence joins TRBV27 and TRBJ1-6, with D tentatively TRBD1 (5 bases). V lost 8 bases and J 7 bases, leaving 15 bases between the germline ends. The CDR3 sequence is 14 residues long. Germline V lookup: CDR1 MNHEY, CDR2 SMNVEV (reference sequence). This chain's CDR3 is CASGRTDRNSPLHF. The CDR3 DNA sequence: TGTGCCAGCGGAAGAACTGACAGAAATTCACCCCTCCACTTT.

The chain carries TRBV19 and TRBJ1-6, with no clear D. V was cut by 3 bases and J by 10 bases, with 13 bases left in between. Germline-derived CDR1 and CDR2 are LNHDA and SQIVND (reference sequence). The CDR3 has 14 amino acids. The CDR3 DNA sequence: TGTGCCAGTAGTATTGGGCAGAGTGACTCACCCCTCCACTTT. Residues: CASSIGQSDSPLHF.

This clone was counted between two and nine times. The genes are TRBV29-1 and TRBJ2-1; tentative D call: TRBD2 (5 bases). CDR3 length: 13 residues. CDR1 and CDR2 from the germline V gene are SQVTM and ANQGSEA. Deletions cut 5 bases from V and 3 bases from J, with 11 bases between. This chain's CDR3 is CSVQRPVYNEQFF. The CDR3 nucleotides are TGCAGCGTTCAGCGGCCAGTCTACAATGAGCAGTTCTTC.

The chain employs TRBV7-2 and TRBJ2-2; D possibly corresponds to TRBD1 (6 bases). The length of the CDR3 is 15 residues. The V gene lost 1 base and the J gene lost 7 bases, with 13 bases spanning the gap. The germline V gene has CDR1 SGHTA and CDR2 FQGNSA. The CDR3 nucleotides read TGTGCCAGCAGCTTAGTGGTAGGGGGTTTCGGGGAGCTGTTTTTT. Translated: CASSLVVGGFGELFF.